The 8 T cell receptor beta chains below come from one sample, sequenced in a study of T cell responses to AZD1222 COVID-19 vaccine. TCRdb's table, derived via immunoSEQ multiplex PCR, lists solely in-frame clones and lacks some. The table includes roughly 95,000 clones, 88% detected once. The sample was peripheral blood, taken on day 0 of AZD1222 vaccination. The receptors here all came from an adult in good health.

J is TRBJ2-1 and V is TRBV24-1, with TRBD1 matching 8 bases. The CDR3 loop spans 13 amino acids. V lost 7 bases and J lost 6; bases outside the gene matches: 4. Germline lookup yields CDR1 KGHDR and CDR2 SFDVKD. The CDR3 nucleotides are TGTGCCACCAGCGGACAGGGTTTCAATGAGCAGTTCTTC. This translates into CATSGQGFNEQFF.

The rearrangement uses TRBV24-1 and TRBJ2-3; D gene ambiguous. Trimming pared 5 bases from V and 4 bases from J, leaving 12 bases between. Germline CDR1 KGHDR, CDR2 SFDVKD. The CDR3 covers 14 residues. The CDR3: CATSVSRAADTQYF. In DNA, the CDR3 is TGTGCCACCAGTGTTTCAAGGGCCGCAGATACGCAGTATTTT.

The rearrangement links TRBV9 to TRBJ2-5; tentatively, D is TRBD2 (5 bases). V was shortened by 1 base and J by 4 bases, with 11 bases between the two germline ends. This CDR3 comprises 14 residues. Germline lookup yields CDR1 SGDLS and CDR2 YYNGEE. The CDR3 loop is CASSVLGSVETQYF. The CDR3 nucleotides are TGTGCCAGCAGCGTATTAGGGAGTGTAGAGACCCAGTACTTC.

This clone is a singleton in its sample. The chain has TRBV5-4 and TRBJ1-2, with D maybe TRBD1 (5 bases). V was pared by 1 base and J by 4 bases, with 14 bases between. The CDR3 is 15 amino acids. In germline, CDR1 is SGHNT, CDR2 YYREEE (reference sequence). CDR3 region: CASSLYDSELYGYTF. CDR3 DNA sequence: TGTGCCAGCAGCTTGTATGACAGTGAACTCTATGGCTACACCTTC.

CDR3 DNA: TGTGCCAGCAGCTACCGATCGAACACCGGGGAGCTGTTTTTT. Its protein is CASSYRSNTGELFF. The chain joins TRBV3-1 (or the pseudogene TRBV3-2) to TRBJ2-2; D is unresolved. Germline-derived CDR1 and CDR2 are LGHDT and YNNKEL (reference sequence). The CDR3 is 14 residues long. V was pared by 5 bases and J by 0 bases, with 7 bases between.

CDR3 loop: CASSFSPVAGGTGELFF. The CDR3 nucleotides are TGTGCCAGCAGTTTTTCCCCAGTAGCGGGAGGGACCGGGGAGCTGTTTTTT. The chain is built from TRBV27 and TRBJ2-2; TRBD2 matches at 11 bases. After removal of 3 bases from V and 5 bases from J, the junction contained 8 bases not matched to a gene. The CDR3 is 17 residues long. Germline V gene data show CDR1 as MNHEY and CDR2 as SMNVEV (reference sequence).

The chain has TRBV7-9 and TRBJ1-2; no clear D gene. Per the germline V gene, CDR1 is SEHNR and CDR2 is FQNEAQ (reference sequence). V dropped 3 bases and J dropped 4 bases, with 12 bases sitting between them. The CDR3 is 14 residues long. The CDR3 region is CASSFPFDGYGYTF. As DNA, the CDR3 is TGTGCCAGCAGCTTCCCGTTCGACGGCTATGGCTACACCTTC.

The chain links TRBV27 to TRBJ2-3; TRBD2 agrees at 10 bases. The CDR3 is made up of 16 amino acids. Trimming at V came to 0 bases and at J to 6 bases, leaving 6 bases not matched to a gene. Germline lookup yields CDR1 MNHEY and CDR2 SMNVEV (reference sequence). The CDR3 loop reads CASSLSEAGGVDTQYF. The CDR3 DNA follows: TGTGCCAGCAGTTTATCTGAAGCGGGAGGGGTGGATACGCAGTATTTT.